Listed below are T cell receptor beta chains from one sample, sequenced in a study of response to subunit inactivated influenza vaccine. MiXCR, run by TCRdb on the RT-PCR reads, gives a single entry per CDR3 protein. The table has about 540,000 distinct CDR3 sequences, under 30% seen once; the top ten hold 2.8%. The sample was also reused in another study, on T cells expressing NK-cell markers.

The sample consisted of CD4+ T cells sorted from PBMCs, taken about 12 days after vaccination. Source of these receptors: a man aged 50 to 60 who received an inactivated influenza vaccine. CDR3s include the opening cysteine and the closing phenylalanine or tryptophan. D genes are given only for firm matches. Expanded clones are given a class, and other clones once, few, many or no size at all.

J gene	D gene	V gene	clone size	CDR3 DNA	CDR3 protein
TRBJ2-5	-	TRBV5-4	-	TGTGCCAGCAGCTTGGGTAGGCCGTGGAAGGGGGAAGAGACCCAGTACTTC	CASSLGRPWKGEETQYF
TRBJ2-5	TRBD1	TRBV28	few	TGTGCCAGCAGGTCGACAGGGTCAAGGGAGACCCAGTACTTC	CASRSTGSRETQYF
TRBJ2-2	TRBD1	TRBV6-1	-	TGTGCCAGCAGTAAATTTTTTCCGGGACAGGGATCCGCCGGGGAGCTGTTTTTT	CASSKFFPGQGSAGELFF
TRBJ1-4	-	TRBV10-2	few	TGCGCCAGCCGGACAACAGGTTTCGTAGGTGAAAAACTGTTTTTT	CASRTTGFVGEKLFF
TRBJ2-4	TRBD2	TRBV3-1	few	TGTGCCAGCAGCCCGGGACTAGCGGGGGGACTAGCCAAAAACATTCAGTACTTC	CASSPGLAGGLAKNIQYF
TRBJ2-4	-	TRBV29-1	-	TGCAGCGTTGCCCCCTTCGGAGAAAACATTCAGTACTTC	CSVAPFGENIQYF
TRBJ2-7	-	TRBV7-9	-	TGTGCCAGCAGCCCTAGAAGGGTCAGCGGCTACGAGCAGTACTTC	CASSPRRVSGYEQYF
TRBJ2-1	-	TRBV4-3	-	TGCGCCAGCAGCCAAGAGGGGCCGGGCGAGCAGTTCTTC	CASSQEGPGEQFF
TRBJ2-3	-	TRBV5-1	-	TGCGCCAGCAGCCCGCCCGGGACGGGGACGTCTTTCTCCACAGATACGCAGTATTTT	CASSPPGTGTSFSTDTQYF
TRBJ2-1	TRBD1	TRBV28	few	TGTGCCAGCAGTAACCTACAGGGGTATGAGCAGTTCTTC	CASSNLQGYEQFF
TRBJ2-3	-	TRBV28	-	TGTGCCAGCAGTTTATTGGTCACCACAGATACGCAGTATTTT	CASSLLVTTDTQYF
TRBJ2-1	TRBD2	TRBV7-3	-	TGTGCCAGCAGCCCCCGGGGGGGCCCGGTCCTCTCCTACAATGAGCAGTTCTTC	CASSPRGGPVLSYNEQFF
TRBJ2-1	TRBD2	TRBV29-1	-	TGCAGCGTTGAACCGGGACTAGGGTCAGGTGAGCAGTTCTTC	CSVEPGLGSGEQFF
TRBJ2-7	TRBD2	TRBV9	-	TGTGCCAGCAGGGTAAGGGGCGGGAGTCCCTACGAGCAGTACTTC	CASRVRGGSPYEQYF
TRBJ2-1	-	TRBV4-2	-	TGTGCCAGCAGCTCAGAAAGGAATGAGCAGTTCTTC	CASSSERNEQFF
TRBJ1-2	-	TRBV28	few	TGTGCCAGCAGTTTGGGGCGCTCGCGGGGTGGCTACACCTTC	CASSLGRSRGGYTF
TRBJ1-2	-	TRBV28	few	TGTGCCAGCAGTCGATTGGGGGCTAACTATGGCTACACCTTC	CASSRLGANYGYTF
TRBJ2-1	TRBD2	TRBV6-5	-	TGTGCCAGCAGTTTCACTACCGGGGAGGGCTTCAATGAGCAGTTCTTC	CASSFTTGEGFNEQFF
TRBJ2-2	-	TRBV20-1	-	TGCAGTGCTAGGAGAAGAGGGGGGGTTGGCACCGGGGAGCTGTTTTTT	CSARRRGGVGTGELFF
TRBJ1-5	TRBD1	TRBV12-3/TRBV12-4	-	TGTGCCAGCAGCAATACAGGGGGCGGTGGTCAGCCCCAGCATTTT	CASSNTGGGGQPQHF
TRBJ2-1	TRBD2	TRBV5-1	-	TGCGCCAGCAGCTTGGAAGGACTAGTTGTGTACAATGAGCAGTTCTTC	CASSLEGLVVYNEQFF
TRBJ2-1	-	TRBV6-4	-	TGTGCCAGCAGTGACAAAGCGGGCCACTTCAATGAGCAGTTCTTC	CASSDKAGHFNEQFF
TRBJ2-3	TRBD1	TRBV7-3	-	TGTGCCAGCAGCCACCACCCGTGGGACAGGGCTAGCACAGATACGCAGTATTTT	CASSHHPWDRASTDTQYF
TRBJ2-5	-	TRBV24-1	few	TGTGCCACCAGTGATCGCAGGTTTGGTGAGACCCAGTACTTC	CATSDRRFGETQYF
TRBJ1-3	-	TRBV20-1	-	TGCAGTGCCGGGGACGCCGCCGGAAACACCATATATTTT	CSAGDAAGNTIYF
TRBJ1-6	-	TRBV7-2	few	TGTGCCAGCAGCTTAGAGTGGTCCGGTACCTCACCCCTCCACTTT	CASSLEWSGTSPLHF
TRBJ1-1	TRBD1	TRBV20-1	-	TGCAGGGGCGGACAGGGGGACACTGAAGCTTTCTTT	CRGGQGDTEAFF
TRBJ2-5	-	TRBV9	few	TGTGCCAGCAGCGTAGGGCAGGCCGTGCAAGAGACCCAGTACTTC	CASSVGQAVQETQYF
TRBJ2-3	TRBD2	TRBV12-3/TRBV12-4	few	TGTGCCAGCAAATTAGCGGGGGGAATAAGGGTCACAGATACGCAGTATTTT	CASKLAGGIRVTDTQYF
TRBJ2-3	TRBD2	TRBV15	few	TGTGCCACCAGCAGAGTCGGAGCGGGGGGACCAGATACGCAGTATTTT	CATSRVGAGGPDTQYF
TRBJ2-5	-	TRBV4-3	-	TGCGCCAGCAGCCCCCACAGGGCTCCAGCGACCCAGTACTTC	CASSPHRAPATQYF
TRBJ1-1	-	TRBV6-2/TRBV6-3	-	TGTGCCAGCAGTTATACTCGCAACACTGAAGCTTTCTTT	CASSYTRNTEAFF
TRBJ1-4	-	TRBV12-3/TRBV12-4	-	TGTGCCAGCAGTTTGGCAGGAAAACTGTTTTTT	CASSLAGKLFF
TRBJ2-3	TRBD1	TRBV28	many	TGTGCCAGCAGCCCTGGGGGACAGGGCACAGATACGCAGTATTTT	CASSPGGQGTDTQYF
TRBJ2-7	-	TRBV28	few	TGTGCCAGCAGTTCCCCCCAGCCCTACGAGCAGTACTTC	CASSSPQPYEQYF
TRBJ2-1	-	TRBV12-3/TRBV12-4	few	TGTGCCAGCAGTTTTGACTACAATGAGCAGTTCTTC	CASSFDYNEQFF
TRBJ2-2	-	TRBV12-3/TRBV12-4	few	TGTGCCAGCAGTTTAGAGTTGACGGGCGACACCGGGGAGCTGTTTTTT	CASSLELTGDTGELFF
TRBJ1-2	-	TRBV7-2	-	TGTGCCAGCAGCTTAGATGGAGGATCCTATGGCTACACCTTC	CASSLDGGSYGYTF
TRBJ2-7	TRBD2	TRBV9	-	TGTGCCAGCAGCGTAGAGGGGCAGGGAGGGGAGCAGTACTTC	CASSVEGQGGEQYF
TRBJ1-4	TRBD1	TRBV12-3/TRBV12-4	few	TGTGCCAGCAGTTCCGCCCGGGACAGGGCTGAAAAACTGTTTTTT	CASSSARDRAEKLFF
TRBJ2-2	-	TRBV5-1	-	TGCGCCAGCAAGCTTGGGGGGCCCGCGAACACCGGGGAGCTGTTTTTT	CASKLGGPANTGELFF
TRBJ1-2	-	TRBV21-1	few	TGTGCCAGCAGCAAAGCGAGGGGTCCATATGGCTACACCTTC	CASSKARGPYGYTF
TRBJ1-4	-	TRBV11-2	-	TGTGCCAGCAGCTCCCCTGGGGGGCGACTGGGGCCAACTAATGAAAAACTGTTTTTT	CASSSPGGRLGPTNEKLFF
TRBJ2-7	-	TRBV6-2/TRBV6-3	-	TGTGCCAGCTCCAACAGGGTCCACGAGCAGTACTTC	CASSNRVHEQYF
TRBJ1-6	TRBD1	TRBV6-2/TRBV6-3	few	TGTGCCAGCAGTGCGCCGGGACAGGGGAATTCACCCCTCCACTTT	CASSAPGQGNSPLHF
TRBJ2-7	-	TRBV20-1	few	TGCAGTGCTAGAGATCTCGCCCCCGAGGCCTCCGAGCAGTACTTC	CSARDLAPEASEQYF
TRBJ2-7	-	TRBV11-3	few	TGTGCCAGCAGCGATGTGAGGGGGAGGAGATACGAGCAGTACTTC	CASSDVRGRRYEQYF
TRBJ2-1	-	TRBV28	-	TGTGCCAGCAGCCCCATCGATCGGGGGCGTAACGGTAACAATGAGCAGTTCTTC	CASSPIDRGRNGNNEQFF
TRBJ2-5	-	TRBV11-2	once	TGTGCCAGCAGCTTTGGGATAGGGGAGTACTTC	CASSFGIGEYF
TRBJ1-2	-	TRBV10-3	few	TGTGCCATCAGTGGCGGAGGGAACTATGGCTACACCTTC	CAISGGGNYGYTF